This TCR beta chain was sequenced during a study of shared clonotypes between healthy human individuals. For the study at large: CD4 naive cells filled three plates per donor, CD4 memory three, CD8 naive two and CD8 memory one. General study findings and limits: Shared clonotypes: about 5.3% naive CD4, 3% to 3.5% naive CD8, 2.3% memory CD4, around 0.4% memory CD8.

A remark on this clone: Its antigen is not known.

Terminally differentiated effector memory CD45RA+ cells were left out of the naive CD8 fraction, which was CD45RO-negative and positively selected for CCR7. Investigators spread the genomic DNA of each subset evenly over several immunoSEQ plates. Assay: immunoSEQ multiplex PCR; the TCRdb copy retains only in-frame clones and omits some. The profile shows roughly 590,000 clones, nearly 97% of them singletons. V lost 5 bases to trimming and J lost 0 bases, with 13 bases between them. CDR3 length equals 16 residues. The germline V gene encodes CDR1 SNHLY and CDR2 FYNNEI. Sequencing used naive CD8+ T cells sorted from blood. The V and J genes are TRBV2 and TRBJ1-4, with D hard to call. The source of this sequence is a woman aged 30 to 39 in good health. CDR3 in DNA: TGTGCCAGCAGTACCAGAGACATGTCAACTAATGAAAAACTGTTTTTT. It translates to CASSTRDMSTNEKLFF.